A single sample is the source of the 15 T cell receptor beta chains below, sequenced in a study of beta chain features in type 1 diabetes. These TCRs are of unknown antigen specificity. Isolated RNA was reverse transcribed in full, so expressed TCRB transcripts were sequenced. Profiled with immunoSEQ multiplex PCR; TCRdb holds only in-frame clones, not every one. The top ten hold approximately 0.021% of the sample, which has under 300,000 clones, around 14% seen once. Whole-study results and caveats: There was a moderate but significant shortening of TCRB CDR3s in all four CD4+ subsets of Type 1 diabetes patients.

The specimen was naive CD4+ T cells from blood. These receptors were obtained from a man aged 30 to 39 with type 1 diabetes.

This clone has a handful of counts. The chain employs TRBV19 and TRBJ2-3, with 10 bases matching TRBD1. V shed 8 bases, J shed 5 bases, and the junction held 4 bases outside the gene matches. The CDR3 spans 13 residues. Looked up from germline, CDR1 is LNHDA and CDR2 is SQIVND (reference sequence). The CDR3 DNA is TGTGCCAGTGGGACAGGGGCCCGAGATACGCAGTATTTT. Translating gives CASGTGARDTQYF.

CDR3 DNA sequence: TGTGCCAGCAGCCAAGATGTGGGAGACGACTACACCTTC. Its translation is CASSQDVGDDYTF. This sequence joins TRBV4-2 and TRBJ1-2; D remains ambiguous. V was shortened by 0 bases and J by 10 bases, with 12 bases between the two germline ends. Looked up from germline, CDR1 is LGHNA and CDR2 is YNFKEQ. CDR3 length: 13 residues.

In this sample, this clone turned up a few times. V is TRBV2 and J is TRBJ2-1, with 12 bases aligning to TRBD2. CDR3 size: 14 residues. Germline V gene sequence: CDR1 SNHLY, CDR2 FYNNEI. Trimming took 8 bases from V and 9 from J; bases not matched to a gene: 8. The CDR3 spells CASGGLAGRGEQFF. The DNA of the CDR3 is TGTGCCAGCGGTGGACTAGCGGGACGCGGTGAGCAGTTCTTC.

The chain combines TRBV25-1 with TRBJ1-2; D is possibly TRBD1 (6 bases). Germline V CDR1 and CDR2: MGHDK, SYGVNS. The V and J ends lost 7 bases and 7 bases respectively, with 22 bases between them. This CDR3 contains 15 residues. CDR3 coding DNA: TGTGCCAGCACCCGCGGGAGGGCAGGGGCCTCTGGCTACACCTTC. It yields the protein CASTRGRAGASGYTF.

This clone has only a few counts. This chain connects TRBV5-4 to TRBJ1-2, with D perhaps TRBD1 (5 bases). This CDR3 has 14 amino acids. V shed 0 bases and J shed 8 bases, with 14 bases lying between them. Germline V gene sequence: CDR1 SGHNT, CDR2 YYREEE (reference sequence). Here the CDR3 DNA reads TGTGCCAGCAGCTTGGAGTCCGGGGGTTCAGGCTACACCTTC. The encoded protein is CASSLESGGSGYTF.

The rearrangement uses TRBV28 and TRBJ2-7, with 7 positions matching TRBD1. Germline-derived CDR1 and CDR2 are MDHEN and SYDVKM. V trimming: 4 bases; J trimming: 4 bases; junction bases outside the gene matches: 7. This CDR3 spans 14 amino acids. DNA for the CDR3: TGTGCCAGCAGTTCCGGGACAGCGATATACGAGCAGTACTTC. Translation gives CASSSGTAIYEQYF.

This chain uses TRBV10-3 with TRBJ1-5; 7 bases match TRBD1. The CDR3 loop spans 13 amino acids. Trimming at V came to 6 bases and at J to 5 bases, leaving 4 bases not matched to a gene. Germline lookup yields CDR1 ENHRY and CDR2 SYGVKD. The CDR3 reads CAISTGEDQPQHF. The CDR3, as DNA: TGTGCCATCAGCACAGGGGAGGATCAGCCCCAGCATTTT.

This clone was found a few times. The rearrangement joins TRBV9 to TRBJ2-7, with D perhaps TRBD1 (6 bases). From germline, CDR1 is SGDLS and CDR2 YYNGEE. The V end was cut by 0 bases, the J end by 0 bases, with 10 bases between. This CDR3 spans 15 amino acids. CDR3 sequence (DNA): TGTGCCAGCAGCGTAGCCCTGGACAGCTCCTACGAGCAGTACTTC. This encodes CASSVALDSSYEQYF.

This clone has just a few counts. This rearrangement joins TRBV11-2 to TRBJ2-3; possibly TRBD2 for D (6 bases). CDR1 is SGHAT and CDR2 is FQNNGV in the germline V gene. Trimming left V 5 bases short and J 4 bases short, with 22 bases between. The CDR3 loop spans 17 amino acids. CDR3 amino acids: CASSRGGARRPPDTQYF. CDR3 coding DNA: TGTGCCAGCAGCCGAGGAGGGGCTAGGAGGCCGCCAGATACGCAGTATTTT.

The chain couples TRBV7-9 to TRBJ2-5, with a tentative D call TRBD1 (5 bases). The CDR3 runs 13 residues. Germline CDR1 and CDR2: SEHNR and FQNEAQ (reference sequence). Between the trimmed V and J ends, which lost 3 bases and 5 bases, there was a span of 10 bases. The CDR3 spells CASSLKGAETQYF. DNA for the CDR3: TGTGCCAGCAGCTTGAAAGGGGCTGAGACCCAGTACTTC.

The chain employs TRBV7-2 and TRBJ1-5, with D possibly matching TRBD1 (6 bases). The CDR3 consists of 15 residues. V shed 3 bases and J shed 5 bases, with 14 bases lying between them. Per germline, CDR1 SGHTA and CDR2 FQGNSA. CDR3 bases: TGTGCCAGCAGCTTTGATGTCACAGGGTATCAGCCCCAGCATTTT. Encoded protein: CASSFDVTGYQPQHF. Full variable domain (remainder filled in from reference TRBV7-2 and TRBJ1-5): GAGVSQSPSNKVTEKGKDVELRCDPISGHTALYWYRQSLGQGLEFLIYFQGNSAPDKSGLPSDRFSAERTGGSVSTLTIQRTQQEDSAVYLCASSFDVTGYQPQHFGDGTRLSIL.

The table lists this clone with a few counts. V is TRBV5-1 and J is TRBJ1-6; the D gene is possibly TRBD1 (5 bases). Trimming took off 4 bases at V and 8 bases at J, with 13 bases between the two ends. This CDR3 region has 14 residues. Germline V gene sequence: CDR1 SGHRS, CDR2 YFSETQ. CDR3 residues: CASSAVGGDSPLHF. The CDR3 coding sequence is TGCGCCAGCAGCGCCGTCGGGGGGGATTCACCCCTCCACTTT.

This clone was observed a handful of times. The V call is TRBV15, the J call TRBJ1-1; the D gene is possibly TRBD1 (5 bases). The V end was cut by 1 base, the J end by 1 base, with 7 bases between. The CDR3 contains 14 residues. CDR1 and CDR2 from the germline V gene are LNHNV and YYDKDF (reference sequence). CDR3 DNA sequence: TGTGCCACCAGCAGAGCACAGGAGAACACTGAAGCTTTCTTT. Its translation: CATSRAQENTEAFF.

The chain combines TRBV18 with TRBJ2-7; tentative D call: TRBD1 (6 bases). The germline V gene encodes CDR1 KGHSH and CDR2 LQKENI. Trimming stripped 5 bases from V and 0 bases from J, with 11 bases between. The CDR3 contains 14 residues. The CDR3 sequence: CASSITRGSYEQYF. As DNA, the CDR3 is TGTGCCAGCTCAATCACCAGGGGCTCCTACGAGCAGTACTTC.

The sample holds a few counts of this clone. V is TRBV5-1 and J is TRBJ2-7, with 7 bases that match TRBD1. CDR1 is SGHRS, CDR2 YFSETQ, per germline. Trimming took 0 bases from V and 2 from J; bases not matched to a gene: 5. The CDR3 sequence is 15 residues long. CDR3: CASSLVPGQTYEQYF. The DNA for the CDR3 is TGCGCCAGCAGCTTGGTCCCGGGACAGACCTACGAGCAGTACTTC.